A single sample is the source of the 12 T cell receptor beta chains below, sequenced in a study of cytomegalovirus exposure and HLA in healthy donors. PCR involved 60 Vbeta and 13 Jbeta primers. The repertoire was sequenced with immunoSEQ multiplex PCR; TCRdb's copy has only in-frame clones and lacks some. This sample has approximately 190,000 clones, with roughly 77% found just once. The sequencing sample was made of PBMCs. The source of these receptors is a man aged 40-55 years in good health and CMV-seropositive.

As DNA, the CDR3 is TGTGCCAGCACACAGCGGGGCGCCTACGAGCAGTACTTC. Encoded protein: CASTQRGAYEQYF. V usage is TRBV5-6 and J usage is TRBJ2-7, with TRBD2 identical over 7 bases. The germline V gene encodes CDR1 SGHDT and CDR2 YYEEEE. J was trimmed by 2 bases and V by 6 bases; bases with no gene match: 5. The CDR3 length is 13 residues.

The chain combines TRBV10-1 with TRBJ1-3, with a weak D call TRBD1 (6 bases). From germline, CDR1 is WNHNN and CDR2 SYGVQD (reference sequence). V dropped 6 bases and J dropped 4 bases, with 25 bases sitting between them. This CDR3 contains 18 residues. The CDR3 coding sequence is TGCGCCAGCAGGGACAGACGGCCTCTCAGAGGGCCGGGAAACACCATATATTTT. Translation: CASRDRRPLRGPGNTIYF.

The J gene is TRBJ1-1, the V gene TRBV2; D gene ambiguous. There are 13 residues in the CDR3. Between the trimmed V and J ends, which lost 6 bases and 1 base, there was a span of 9 bases. The germline V gene has CDR1 SNHLY and CDR2 FYNNEI. The CDR3 loop reads CASSAGKNTEAFF. In DNA, the CDR3 is TGTGCCAGCAGCGCCGGGAAGAACACTGAAGCTTTCTTT.

V gene TRBV5-6 combines with J gene TRBJ1-6, with D perhaps matching TRBD1 (6 bases). The V end was cut by 4 bases, the J end by 6 bases, with 14 bases between. CDR1 is SGHDT and CDR2 is YYEEEE in the germline V gene. The CDR3 sequence is 15 residues long. CDR3 residues: CASSRGQFSNSPLHF. CDR3 DNA: TGTGCCAGCAGCAGAGGACAGTTCAGTAATTCACCCCTCCACTTT.

The genes are TRBV28 and TRBJ1-2; D call uncertain. CDR3 length: 14 amino acids. V dropped 2 bases and J dropped 3 bases, with 10 bases sitting between them. Germline V gene lookup returns CDR1 MDHEN and CDR2 SYDVKM. The CDR3 DNA follows: TGTGCCAGCAGTTTAGGCACTGCGGACTATGGCTACACCTTC. It encodes CASSLGTADYGYTF.

The rearrangement links TRBV18 to TRBJ2-2; 10 bases match TRBD1. V lost 3 bases, J lost 4 bases, and 2 bases stayed unmatched. Germline V lookup: CDR1 KGHSH, CDR2 LQKENI. There are 15 residues in the CDR3. In DNA, the CDR3 is TGTGCCAGCTCACCTGGGACAGGGGTCACCGGGGAGCTGTTTTTT. The encoded protein is CASSPGTGVTGELFF.

This chain links TRBV6-1 with TRBJ1-5, with D tentatively TRBD1 (5 bases). Germline CDR1 is MNHNS and CDR2 is SASEGT. This CDR3 comprises 14 residues. The V and J ends lost 8 bases and 0 bases respectively, with 11 bases between them. The DNA of the CDR3 is TGTGCCAGCTGTCAGGGTCTTAGCAATCAGCCCCAGCATTTT. It specifies CASCQGLSNQPQHF.

The J gene is TRBJ2-1, the V gene TRBV7-9; TRBD2 matches 7 bases. This CDR3 contains 16 residues. Germline CDR1 SEHNR, CDR2 FQNEAQ (reference sequence). V shed 2 bases and J 5 bases; nucleotides not matched to a gene: 9. In DNA, the CDR3 is TGTGCCAGCAGCTTATACGTAGGCGGGAGACACAATGAGCAGTTCTTC. Protein: CASSLYVGGRHNEQFF. The variable domain in full, completed from reference TRBV7-9 and TRBJ2-1, reads DTGVSQNPRHKITKRGQNVTFRCDPISEHNRLYWYRQTLGQGPEFLTYFQNEAQLEKSRLLSDRFSAERPKGSFSTLEIQRTEQGDSAMYLCASSLYVGGRHNEQFFGPGTRLTVL.

The V call is TRBV4-1, the J call TRBJ2-7, with TRBD1 matching over 8 bases. The CDR3 is 15 amino acids. CDR1 MGHRA and CDR2 YSYEKL come from the germline V gene. V lost 1 base and J lost 3; bases outside the gene matches: 5. The CDR3 nucleotides read TGCGCCAGCAGCCAAGTTCTTGGACAGGGCTACGAGCAGTACTTC. Translating it yields CASSQVLGQGYEQYF.

V and J are TRBV23-1 and TRBJ1-1; possibly TRBD1 for D (5 bases). TRBV23-1 is sorted into the ORF group, with uncertain function. V was pared by 4 bases and J by 5 bases, with 14 bases between. CDR3 size: 14 residues. The CDR3 region has the DNA TGCGCCAGCAGTCGCTGGGGCAGGGAAACTGAAGCTTTCTTT. Translating it yields CASSRWGRETEAFF.

This clone came up a few times. The V call is TRBV2, the J call TRBJ1-2; TRBD1 agrees at 7 bases. Germline-derived CDR1 and CDR2 are SNHLY and FYNNEI. The CDR3 loop spans 13 amino acids. The trim removed 4 bases at V and 5 bases at J, leaving 4 bases unmatched. CDR3 sequence (DNA): TGTGCCAGCAGTGGCTTGACAGGGTATGGCTACACCTTC. Residues: CASSGLTGYGYTF.

This sequence joins TRBV29-1 and TRBJ1-2; D ambiguous. This CDR3 has 10 residues. CDR1 SQVTM and CDR2 ANQGSEA come from the germline V gene. CDR3 amino acids: CRVGDYGYTF. CDR3 sequence (DNA): TGCAGGGTCGGGGACTATGGCTACACCTTC.